This T cell receptor (beta chain) was sequenced for a study of shared clonotypes between healthy human individuals. At the level of the study: Per donor, CD8 memory used one plate, CD8 naive used two, CD4 memory used three and CD4 naive used three.

Germline CDR1 SEHNR, CDR2 FQNEAQ (reference sequence). CDR3 length equals 15 residues. The ends were cut back, 6 bases at V and 2 bases at J, with 17 bases in the middle. At deep level, the assay was performed. Across several immunoSEQ plates, the genomic DNA of each subset was split evenly. Assay used: immunoSEQ multiplex PCR; TCRdb lists only in-frame clones, some missing. The sample comprises about 690,000 clones, roughly 91% of which are singletons, and 30% to 40% rests with the top ten. The study drew its donors from healthy HIV-negative adults without recent acute infections or vaccinations. The rearrangement joins TRBV7-9 to TRBJ2-7; D is uncertain. Sequencing used memory CD8+ T cells from PBMCs. Documented subset: CD45RO+ cells pooled with CCR7-negative TemRA cells. The TCR was taken from a man aged 18 to 30 in good health. Some clones in this sample may be carry-over from other donors' samples. CDR3 coding DNA: TGTGCCAGCAGTCAAGACGGCAGACCAACCTACGAGCAGTACTTC. Translation gives CASSQDGRPTYEQYF.